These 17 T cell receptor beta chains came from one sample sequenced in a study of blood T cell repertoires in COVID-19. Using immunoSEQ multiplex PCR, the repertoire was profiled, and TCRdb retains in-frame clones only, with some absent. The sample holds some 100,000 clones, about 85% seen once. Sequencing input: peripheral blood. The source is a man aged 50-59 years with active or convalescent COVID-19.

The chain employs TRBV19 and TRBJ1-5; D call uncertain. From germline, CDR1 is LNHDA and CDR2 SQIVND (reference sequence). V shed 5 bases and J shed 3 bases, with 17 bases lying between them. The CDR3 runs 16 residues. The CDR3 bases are TGTGCCAGTAGTTTGACGGACGGAGACTACAATCAGCCCCAGCATTTT. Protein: CASSLTDGDYNQPQHF.

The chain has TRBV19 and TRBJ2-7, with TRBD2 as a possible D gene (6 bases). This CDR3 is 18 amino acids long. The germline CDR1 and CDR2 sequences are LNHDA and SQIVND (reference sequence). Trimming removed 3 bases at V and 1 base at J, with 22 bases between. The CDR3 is CASSIDGFWRERSYEQYF. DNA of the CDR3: TGTGCCAGTAGTATTGATGGTTTTTGGAGGGAGAGATCCTACGAGCAGTACTTC. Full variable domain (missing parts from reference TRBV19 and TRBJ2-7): DGGITQSPKYLFRKEGQNVTLSCEQNLNHDAMYWYRQDPGQGLRLIYYSQIVNDFQKGDIAEGYSVSREKKESFPLTVTSAQKNPTAFYLCASSIDGFWRERSYEQYFGPGTRLTVT.

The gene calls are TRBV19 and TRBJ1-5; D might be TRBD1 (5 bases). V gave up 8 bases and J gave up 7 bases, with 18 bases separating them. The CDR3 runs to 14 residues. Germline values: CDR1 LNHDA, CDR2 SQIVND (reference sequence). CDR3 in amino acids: CASEKGKGRQPQHF. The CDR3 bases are TGTGCCAGTGAAAAGGGGAAGGGCAGGCAGCCCCAGCATTTT.

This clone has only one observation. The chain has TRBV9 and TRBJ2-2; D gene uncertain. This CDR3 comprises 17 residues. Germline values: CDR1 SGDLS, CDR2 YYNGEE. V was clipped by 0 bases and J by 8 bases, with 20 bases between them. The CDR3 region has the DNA TGTGCCAGCAGCGTAGAGTCCGTACCTAGGTCTTCAGGGGAGCTGTTTTTT. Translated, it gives CASSVESVPRSSGELFF.

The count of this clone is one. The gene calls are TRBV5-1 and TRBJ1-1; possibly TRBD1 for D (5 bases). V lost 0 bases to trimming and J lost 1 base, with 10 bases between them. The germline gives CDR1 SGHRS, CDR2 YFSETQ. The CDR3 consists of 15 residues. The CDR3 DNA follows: TGCGCCAGCAGCTTGGTCGGGGGGGAGAACACTGAAGCTTTCTTT. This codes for CASSLVGGENTEAFF. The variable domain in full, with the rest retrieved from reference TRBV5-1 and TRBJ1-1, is KAGVTQTPRYLIKTRGQQVTLSCSPISGHRSVSWYQQTPGQGLQFLFEYFSETQRNKGNFPGRFSGRQFSNSRSEMNVSTLELGDSALYLCASSLVGGENTEAFFGQGTRLTVV.

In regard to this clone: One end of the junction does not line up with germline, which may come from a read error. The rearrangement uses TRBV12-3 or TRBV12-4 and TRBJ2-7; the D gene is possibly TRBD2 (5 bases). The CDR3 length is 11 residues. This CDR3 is CASSSRGSQDF. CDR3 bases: TGTGCCAGCAGTTCCCGGGGTAGCCAGGACTTC.

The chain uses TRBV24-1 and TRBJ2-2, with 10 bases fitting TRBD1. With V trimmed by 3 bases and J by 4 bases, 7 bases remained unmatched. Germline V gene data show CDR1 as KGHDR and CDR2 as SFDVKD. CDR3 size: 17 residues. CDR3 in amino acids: CATSDVRQGAGTGELFF. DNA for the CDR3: TGTGCCACCAGTGATGTCCGACAGGGGGCAGGCACCGGGGAGCTGTTTTTT.

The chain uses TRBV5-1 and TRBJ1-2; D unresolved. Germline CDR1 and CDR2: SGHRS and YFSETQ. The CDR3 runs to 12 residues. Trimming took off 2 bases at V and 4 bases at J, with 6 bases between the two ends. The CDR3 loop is CASSLGVYGYTF. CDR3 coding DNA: TGCGCCAGCAGCTTAGGAGTCTATGGCTACACCTTC.

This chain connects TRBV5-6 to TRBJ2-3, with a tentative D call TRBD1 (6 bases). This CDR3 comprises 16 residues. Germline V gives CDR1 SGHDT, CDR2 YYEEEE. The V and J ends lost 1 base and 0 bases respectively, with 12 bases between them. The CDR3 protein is CASSLYGQTSTDTQYF. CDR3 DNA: TGTGCCAGCAGCTTGTACGGACAGACTAGCACAGATACGCAGTATTTT.

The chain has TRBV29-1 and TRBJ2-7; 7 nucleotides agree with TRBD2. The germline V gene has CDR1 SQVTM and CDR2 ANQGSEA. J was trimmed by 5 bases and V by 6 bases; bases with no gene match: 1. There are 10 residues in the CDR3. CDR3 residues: CSVGGDEQYF. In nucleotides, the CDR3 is TGCAGCGTGGGAGGGGACGAGCAGTACTTC.

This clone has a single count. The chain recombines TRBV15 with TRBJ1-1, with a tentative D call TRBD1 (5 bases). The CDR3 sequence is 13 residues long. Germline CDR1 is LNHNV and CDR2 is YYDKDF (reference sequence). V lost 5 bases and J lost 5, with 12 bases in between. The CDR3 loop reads CATSLPRVTEAFF. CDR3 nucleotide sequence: TGTGCCACCAGCCTTCCCAGGGTTACTGAAGCTTTCTTT. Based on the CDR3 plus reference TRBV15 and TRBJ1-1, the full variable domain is DAMVIQNPRYQVTQFGKPVTLSCSQTLNHNVMYWYQQKSSQAPKLLFHYYDKDFNNEADTPDNFQSRRPNTSFCFLDIRSPGLGDTAMYLCATSLPRVTEAFFGQGTRLTVV.

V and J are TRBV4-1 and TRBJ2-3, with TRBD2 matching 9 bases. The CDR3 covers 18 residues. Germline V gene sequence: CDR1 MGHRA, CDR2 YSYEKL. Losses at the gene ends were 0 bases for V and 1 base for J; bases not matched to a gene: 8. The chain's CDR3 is CASSQDFSAGGRTDTQYF. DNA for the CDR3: TGCGCCAGCAGCCAAGATTTTTCAGCGGGAGGCCGCACAGATACGCAGTATTTT.

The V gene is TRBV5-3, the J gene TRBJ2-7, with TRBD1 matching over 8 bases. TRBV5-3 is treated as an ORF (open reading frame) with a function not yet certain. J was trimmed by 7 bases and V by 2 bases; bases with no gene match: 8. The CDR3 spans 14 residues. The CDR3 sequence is CARSLGRGLEEQYF. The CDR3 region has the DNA TGTGCCAGAAGCTTAGGCAGGGGGCTGGAAGAGCAGTACTTC.

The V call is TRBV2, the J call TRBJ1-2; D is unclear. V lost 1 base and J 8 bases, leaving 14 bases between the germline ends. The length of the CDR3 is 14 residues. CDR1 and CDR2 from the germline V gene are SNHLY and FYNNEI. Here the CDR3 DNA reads TGTGCCAGCAGTGAAGAGGTTGTCGGGATAGGCTACACCTTC. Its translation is CASSEEVVGIGYTF.

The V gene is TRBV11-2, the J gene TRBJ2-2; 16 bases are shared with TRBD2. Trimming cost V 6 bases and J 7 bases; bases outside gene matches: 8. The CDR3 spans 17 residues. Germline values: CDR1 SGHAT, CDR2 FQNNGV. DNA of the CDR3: TGTGCCAGCAGTCAGGGACTAGCGGGAGGGCATGACGGGGAGCTGTTTTTT. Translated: CASSQGLAGGHDGELFF.

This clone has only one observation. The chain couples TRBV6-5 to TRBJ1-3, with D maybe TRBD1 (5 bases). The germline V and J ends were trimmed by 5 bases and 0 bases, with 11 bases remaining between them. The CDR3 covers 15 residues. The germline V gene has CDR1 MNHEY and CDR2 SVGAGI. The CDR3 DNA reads TGTGCCAGCAGTCCCACAGGAAGCTCTGGAAACACCATATATTTT. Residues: CASSPTGSSGNTIYF.

Written as DNA, the CDR3 is TGTGCCATCAGTGATGGCGACAGGGGCTACGAGCAGTACTTC. Amino acid sequence: CAISDGDRGYEQYF. V gene TRBV10-3 combines with J gene TRBJ2-7; 8 bases agree with TRBD1. The CDR3 totals 14 residues. V dropped 3 bases and J dropped 3; count of bases not matched to a gene: 4. Germline assignment: CDR1 ENHRY and CDR2 SYGVKD.